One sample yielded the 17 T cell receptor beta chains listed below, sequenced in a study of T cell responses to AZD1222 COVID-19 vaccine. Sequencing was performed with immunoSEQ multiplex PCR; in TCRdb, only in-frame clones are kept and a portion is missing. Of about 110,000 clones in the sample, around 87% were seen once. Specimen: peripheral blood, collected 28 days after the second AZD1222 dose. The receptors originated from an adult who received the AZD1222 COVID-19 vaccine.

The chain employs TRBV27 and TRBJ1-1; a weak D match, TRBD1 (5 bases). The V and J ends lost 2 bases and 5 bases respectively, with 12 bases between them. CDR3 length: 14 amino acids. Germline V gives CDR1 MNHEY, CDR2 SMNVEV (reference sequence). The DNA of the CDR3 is TGTGCCAGCAGTTTAATCAGTGGGGGAACTGAAGCTTTCTTT. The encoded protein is CASSLISGGTEAFF.

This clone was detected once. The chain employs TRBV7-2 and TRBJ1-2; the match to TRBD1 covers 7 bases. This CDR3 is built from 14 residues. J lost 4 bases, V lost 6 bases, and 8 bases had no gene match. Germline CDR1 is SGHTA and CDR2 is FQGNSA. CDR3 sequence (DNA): TGTGCCAGCAGACCTTACAGGGGCTTCTATGGCTACACCTTC. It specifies CASRPYRGFYGYTF.

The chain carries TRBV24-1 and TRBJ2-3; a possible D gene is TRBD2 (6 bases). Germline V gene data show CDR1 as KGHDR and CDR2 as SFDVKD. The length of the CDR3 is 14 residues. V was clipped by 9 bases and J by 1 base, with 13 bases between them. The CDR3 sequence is CATGVASGTDTQYF. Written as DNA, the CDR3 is TGTGCCACCGGGGTGGCTAGCGGCACAGATACGCAGTATTTT.

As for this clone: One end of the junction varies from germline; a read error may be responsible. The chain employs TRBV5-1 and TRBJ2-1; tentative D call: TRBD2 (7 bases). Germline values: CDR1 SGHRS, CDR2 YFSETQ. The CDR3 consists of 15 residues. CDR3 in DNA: TGCGCCCGCAGCTTGGGGGGGGCCGTGGGTAATGAGCAGTTCTTC. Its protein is CARSLGGAVGNEQFF.

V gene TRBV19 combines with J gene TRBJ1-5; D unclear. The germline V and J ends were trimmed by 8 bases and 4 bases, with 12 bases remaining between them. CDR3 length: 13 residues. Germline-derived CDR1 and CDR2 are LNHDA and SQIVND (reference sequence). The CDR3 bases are TGTGCCAGTTCGAGCCTTTCAAATCAGCCCCAGCATTTT. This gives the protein CASSSLSNQPQHF.

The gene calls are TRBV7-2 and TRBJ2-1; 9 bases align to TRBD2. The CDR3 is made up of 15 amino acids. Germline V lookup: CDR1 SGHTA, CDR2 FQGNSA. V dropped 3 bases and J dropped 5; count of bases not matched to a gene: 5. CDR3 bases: TGTGCCAGCAGCTTGTCTAGCGGGGCAAACAATGAGCAGTTCTTC. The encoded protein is CASSLSSGANNEQFF.

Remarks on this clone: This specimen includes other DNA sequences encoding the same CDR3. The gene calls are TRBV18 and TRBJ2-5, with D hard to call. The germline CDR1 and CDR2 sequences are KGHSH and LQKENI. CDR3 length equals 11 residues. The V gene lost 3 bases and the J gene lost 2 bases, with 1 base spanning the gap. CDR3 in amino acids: CASSPQETQYF. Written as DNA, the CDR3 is TGTGCCAGCTCACCTCAAGAGACCCAGTACTTC.

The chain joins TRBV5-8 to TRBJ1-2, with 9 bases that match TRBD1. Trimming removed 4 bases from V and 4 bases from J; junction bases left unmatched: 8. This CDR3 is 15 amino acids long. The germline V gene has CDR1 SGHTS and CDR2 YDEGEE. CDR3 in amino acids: CASSKRDREGYGYTF. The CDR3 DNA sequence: TGTGCCAGCAGCAAACGGGACAGGGAGGGCTATGGCTACACCTTC.

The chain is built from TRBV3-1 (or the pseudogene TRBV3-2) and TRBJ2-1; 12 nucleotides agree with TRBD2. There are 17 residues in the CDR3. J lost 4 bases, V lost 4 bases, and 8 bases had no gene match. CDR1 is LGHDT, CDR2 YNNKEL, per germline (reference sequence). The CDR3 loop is CASSPGTSGFAYNEQFF. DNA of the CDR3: TGTGCCAGCAGCCCTGGGACTAGCGGGTTCGCTTACAATGAGCAGTTCTTC.

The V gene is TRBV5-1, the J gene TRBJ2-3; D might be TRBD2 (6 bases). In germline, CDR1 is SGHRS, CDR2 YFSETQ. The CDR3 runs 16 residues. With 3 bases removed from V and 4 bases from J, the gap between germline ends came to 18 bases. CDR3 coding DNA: TGCGCCAGCAGCTCGACGGGAGCTTTAAGGGCAGATACGCAGTATTTT. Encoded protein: CASSSTGALRADTQYF.

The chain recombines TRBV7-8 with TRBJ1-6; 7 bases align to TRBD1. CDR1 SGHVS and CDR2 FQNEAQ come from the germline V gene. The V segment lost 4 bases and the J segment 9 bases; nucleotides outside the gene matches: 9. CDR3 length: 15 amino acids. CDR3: CASSWGRGLASPLHF. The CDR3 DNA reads TGTGCCAGCAGCTGGGGAAGGGGGCTGGCTTCACCCCTCCACTTT.

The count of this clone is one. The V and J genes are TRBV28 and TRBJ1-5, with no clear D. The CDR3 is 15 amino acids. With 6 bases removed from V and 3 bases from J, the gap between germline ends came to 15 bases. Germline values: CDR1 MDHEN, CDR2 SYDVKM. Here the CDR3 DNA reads TGTGCCAGCAGGCTGCGGCAGACACTCAATCAGCCCCAGCATTTT. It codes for CASRLRQTLNQPQHF.

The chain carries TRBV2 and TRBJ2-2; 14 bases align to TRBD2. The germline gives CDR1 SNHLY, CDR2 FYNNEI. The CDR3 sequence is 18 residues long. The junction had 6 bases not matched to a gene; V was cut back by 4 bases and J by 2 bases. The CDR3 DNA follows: TGTGCCAGCAGTGGACTAGCGGGGGGGCCAGCAAACACCGGGGAGCTGTTTTTT. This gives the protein CASSGLAGGPANTGELFF.

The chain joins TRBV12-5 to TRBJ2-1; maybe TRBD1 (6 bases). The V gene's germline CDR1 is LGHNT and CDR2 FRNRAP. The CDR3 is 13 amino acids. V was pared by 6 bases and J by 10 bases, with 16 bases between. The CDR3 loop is CASGPTGLREQFF. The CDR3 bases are TGTGCTAGTGGACCCACAGGGTTACGGGAGCAGTTCTTC.

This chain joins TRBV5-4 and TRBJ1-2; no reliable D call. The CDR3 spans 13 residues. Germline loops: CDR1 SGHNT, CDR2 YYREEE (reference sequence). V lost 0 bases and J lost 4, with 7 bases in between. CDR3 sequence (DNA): TGTGCCAGCAGCTTGGACAGCCCCTATGGCTACACCTTC. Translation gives CASSLDSPYGYTF.

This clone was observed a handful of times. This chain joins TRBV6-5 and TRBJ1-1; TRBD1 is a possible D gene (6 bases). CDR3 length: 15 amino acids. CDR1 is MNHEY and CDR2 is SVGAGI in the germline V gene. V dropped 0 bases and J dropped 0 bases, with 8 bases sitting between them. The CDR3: CASSYSTGLNTEAFF. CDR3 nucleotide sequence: TGTGCCAGCAGTTACTCGACAGGTTTGAACACTGAAGCTTTCTTT.

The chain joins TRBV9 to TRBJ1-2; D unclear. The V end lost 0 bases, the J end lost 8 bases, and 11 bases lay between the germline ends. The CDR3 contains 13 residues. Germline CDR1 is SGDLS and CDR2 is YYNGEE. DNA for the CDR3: TGTGCCAGCAGCGTAGCGGACGCTTTCGGCTACACCTTC. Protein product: CASSVADAFGYTF. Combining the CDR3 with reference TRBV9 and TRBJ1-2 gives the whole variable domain DSGVTQTPKHLITATGQRVTLRCSPRSGDLSVYWYQQSLDQGLQFLIQYYNGEERAKGNILERFSAQQFPDLHSELNLSSLELGDSALYFCASSVADAFGYTFGSGTRLTVV.